This T cell receptor beta chain emerged from a study of CXCR3-negative and CXCR3-positive naive CD8 T cells. Study-wide results and caveats: Comparison of naive subsets found surface CD5 to be comparable, and TCR strength was inferred on the basis of TRB CDR3 properties. Similar TRBV-TRBJ usage was seen in naive cells (both CXCR3-negative and CXCR3-positive), but memory cells differed. Comparison of naive cells showed more hydrophobic TRB CDR3s in CXCR3-positive than in CXCR3-negative naive cells.

CDR3 size: 16 residues. On this clonotype: What it binds is unknown.

Preparation of TRB cDNA libraries relied on 5' RACE carrying UMI labels. TCRdb processed the 5' RACE reads again and assigns one entry to each CDR3 protein, with no DNA. The sample's table shows 55,000 to 75,000 distinct CDR3 sequences. This chain uses TRBV12-3 or TRBV12-4 with TRBJ1-3. The clonotype comes from a human donor in good health. Some clones in this sample may be carry-over from other donors' samples. The sample comprised naive CXCR3+ CD8+ T cells from blood. Stated subset: CD45RO-CCR7+CD27+CD95- naive CD8+ T cells expressing CXCR3 (TNR3+). The CDR3 loop is CASTHPTPNSGNTIYF.